A single sample gave rise to the 23 T cell receptor beta chains below, sequenced in a study of memory CD4+ T cells and cytomegalovirus serostatus. TCRdb keeps only in-frame clones here, not all; method: immunoSEQ multiplex PCR. The sample has 70,000 to 95,000 clones, approximately 80% seen once; the top ten hold nearly 0.8%. Single viable CD3+CD4+CD8-CD45RO+ cells were sorted as the memory CD4+ T cells. What was sequenced was memory CD4+ T cells from blood. Receptors originate from an adult in good health and CMV-seronegative.

The chain recombines TRBV4-3 with TRBJ1-2; 7 positions match TRBD1. V dropped 1 base and J dropped 2; count of bases not matched to a gene: 4. The CDR3 runs 15 residues. Germline CDR1 reads LGHNA; CDR2 reads YSLEER. The CDR3 protein is CASSQGAGGNYGYTF. CDR3 nucleotide sequence: TGCGCCAGCAGCCAAGGGGCAGGGGGGAACTATGGCTACACCTTC.

This clone was seen more than once but under ten times. The chain recombines TRBV5-1 with TRBJ1-4, with D unclear. Trimming left V 0 bases short and J 8 bases short, with 14 bases between. The V gene's germline CDR1 is SGHRS and CDR2 YFSETQ. The CDR3 consists of 15 residues. In DNA, the CDR3 is TGCGCCAGCAGCTTGGTTCCGGAGGGAAACGAAAAACTGTTTTTT. Translation gives CASSLVPEGNEKLFF.

The rearrangement joins TRBV6-1 to TRBJ2-7, with 9 nucleotides matching TRBD1. Per germline, CDR1 MNHNS and CDR2 SASEGT. This CDR3 has 14 residues. J was trimmed by 2 bases and V by 7 bases; bases with no gene match: 6. The CDR3 sequence: CASTERDRAYEQYF. CDR3 nucleotides: TGTGCCAGCACCGAAAGGGACAGGGCCTACGAGCAGTACTTC.

This clone was counted a few times. This CDR3 is CASSHLQKGNTEAFF. The CDR3 coding sequence is TGTGCCAGCAGCCATCTCCAGAAAGGGAACACTGAAGCTTTCTTT. The chain has TRBV14 and TRBJ1-1; D call uncertain. The CDR3 contains 15 residues. Germline CDR1 and CDR2: SGHDN and FVKESK. V was clipped by 3 bases and J by 1 base, with 12 bases between them.

The chain recombines TRBV7-9 with TRBJ2-5, with D uncertain. The CDR3 sequence is 14 residues long. CDR1 and CDR2 (germline): SEHNR, FQNEAQ (reference sequence). Trimming left V 2 bases short and J 5 bases short, with 12 bases between. The CDR3 is CASSLMGGAETQYF. The CDR3 nucleotides are TGTGCCAGCAGCTTAATGGGTGGCGCCGAGACCCAGTACTTC.

This clone has only a few counts. This chain joins TRBV28 and TRBJ1-2; D gene ambiguous. CDR1 and CDR2 from the germline V gene are MDHEN and SYDVKM. Trimming pared 5 bases from V and 1 base from J, leaving 2 bases between. This CDR3 is 11 amino acids long. In DNA, the CDR3 is TGTGCCAGCAGTAATAACTATGGCTACACCTTC. This codes for CASSNNYGYTF.

This clone came up a few times. CDR3 sequence: CASSLEETGSSYEQYF. The CDR3 bases are TGTGCCAGCAGCTTAGAGGAGACAGGTAGCTCCTACGAGCAGTACTTC. The chain has TRBV7-9 and TRBJ2-7; D is possibly TRBD1 (6 bases). Germline-derived CDR1 and CDR2 are SEHNR and FQNEAQ (reference sequence). The CDR3 runs to 16 residues. Between the trimmed V and J ends, which lost 1 base and 0 bases, there was a span of 13 bases. The full variable domain, in which reference TRBV7-9 and TRBJ2-7 provide the parts outside the CDR3, is DTGVSQNPRHKITKRGQNVTFRCDPISEHNRLYWYRQTLGQGPEFLTYFQNEAQLEKSRLLSDRFSAERPKGSFSTLEIQRTEQGDSAMYLCASSLEETGSSYEQYFGPGTRLTVT.

Here the CDR3 DNA reads TGTGCCAGCAGCAACGGACAGGGTTTCGGAAACACCATATATTTT. It translates to CASSNGQGFGNTIYF. The V gene is TRBV7-9, the J gene TRBJ1-3; TRBD1 agrees at 8 bases. The ends lost 5 bases at V and 4 bases at J; junction bases unmatched: 7. The germline gives CDR1 SEHNR, CDR2 FQNEAQ (reference sequence). The CDR3 length is 15 residues.

The J gene is TRBJ2-1, the V gene TRBV30; perhaps TRBD1 as D (6 bases). Germline CDR1 GTSNPN, CDR2 SVGIG (reference sequence). The CDR3 is 14 amino acids. The V end was cut by 2 bases, the J end by 2 bases, with 10 bases between. The CDR3 reads CAWSSGVAYNEQFF. The CDR3 DNA follows: TGTGCCTGGAGTTCAGGGGTTGCCTACAATGAGCAGTTCTTC.

This clone was counted once. V and J are TRBV29-1 and TRBJ2-6, with D possibly TRBD1 on 5 matching bases. The CDR3 runs 14 residues. Between the trimmed V and J ends, which lost 4 bases and 3 bases, there was a span of 10 bases. CDR1 and CDR2 from the germline V gene are SQVTM and ANQGSEA. CDR3 coding DNA: TGCAGCGTTGCCAGGGAAGATGGGGCCAACGTCCTGACTTTC. Translated: CSVAREDGANVLTF.

The rearrangement links TRBV5-1 to TRBJ2-5, with TRBD2 as a possible D gene (5 bases). The CDR3 is 15 amino acids. V was clipped by 2 bases and J by 1 base, with 12 bases between them. The germline CDR1 and CDR2 sequences are SGHRS and YFSETQ. CDR3 nucleotide sequence: TGCGCCAGCAGCTTCGTAGGCGGGTTCCAAGAGACCCAGTACTTC. This gives the protein CASSFVGGFQETQYF.

The chain employs TRBV6-6 and TRBJ2-7, with D perhaps matching TRBD2 (6 bases). The length of the CDR3 is 12 residues. Deletions cut 8 bases from V and 0 bases from J, with 8 bases between. Germline V gene sequence: CDR1 MNHNY, CDR2 SVGAGI (reference sequence). Written as DNA, the CDR3 is TGTGCCAGCGGGGACTTCTCCTACGAGCAGTACTTC. This codes for CASGDFSYEQYF.

This chain links TRBV5-5 with TRBJ1-2, with D perhaps TRBD1 (5 bases). V shed 0 bases and J shed 8 bases, with 11 bases lying between them. This CDR3 has 13 residues. CDR1 and CDR2 from the germline V gene are SGHKS and YYEKEE (reference sequence). The DNA for the CDR3 is TGTGCCAGCAGCTTGGTGGGGGGAGAGGGCTACACCTTC. It yields the protein CASSLVGGEGYTF.

The rearrangement links TRBV5-1 to TRBJ2-7, with TRBD1 identical over 10 bases. The CDR3 is made up of 15 amino acids. CDR1 is SGHRS and CDR2 is YFSETQ in the germline V gene. V shed 2 bases and J 3 bases; nucleotides not matched to a gene: 5. The CDR3 loop reads CASSFSGTGDYEQYF. The CDR3 coding sequence is TGCGCCAGCAGCTTCTCCGGGACAGGGGACTACGAGCAGTACTTC. Full variable domain (remainder filled in from reference TRBV5-1 and TRBJ2-7): KAGVTQTPRYLIKTRGQQVTLSCSPISGHRSVSWYQQTPGQGLQFLFEYFSETQRNKGNFPGRFSGRQFSNSRSEMNVSTLELGDSALYLCASSFSGTGDYEQYFGPGTRLTVT.

In its sample, this clone was seen once. The rearrangement uses TRBV7-2 and TRBJ2-1; 8 bases are shared with TRBD1. CDR1 and CDR2 from the germline V gene are SGHTA and FQGNSA. V dropped 3 bases and J dropped 2; count of bases not matched to a gene: 6. The length of the CDR3 is 16 residues. CDR3 residues: CASSFRTGYAYNEQFF. CDR3 sequence (DNA): TGTGCCAGCAGCTTCCGGACAGGGTACGCCTACAATGAGCAGTTCTTC.

J is TRBJ2-3 and V is TRBV5-1; TRBD2 agrees at 7 bases. Per germline, CDR1 SGHRS and CDR2 YFSETQ. This CDR3 region has 16 residues. Trimming at V came to 0 bases and at J to 0 bases, leaving 4 bases not matched to a gene. The CDR3 loop is CASSLAGGLSTDTQYF. CDR3 in DNA: TGCGCCAGCAGCTTGGCCGGGGGACTAAGCACAGATACGCAGTATTTT. Full variable domain (remainder filled in from reference TRBV5-1 and TRBJ2-3): KAGVTQTPRYLIKTRGQQVTLSCSPISGHRSVSWYQQTPGQGLQFLFEYFSETQRNKGNFPGRFSGRQFSNSRSEMNVSTLELGDSALYLCASSLAGGLSTDTQYFGPGTRLTVL.

The J gene is TRBJ2-2, the V gene TRBV29-1, with D uncertain. The V gene lost 3 bases and the J gene lost 0 bases, with 11 bases spanning the gap. Germline loops: CDR1 SQVTM, CDR2 ANQGSEA. This CDR3 comprises 15 residues. The CDR3 nucleotides read TGCAGCGTTGATAAAGCAACCGCGAACACCGGGGAGCTGTTTTTT. It codes for CSVDKATANTGELFF.

This chain connects TRBV10-3 to TRBJ2-3; 10 bases fit TRBD2. V lost 6 bases and J lost 1; bases outside the gene matches: 7. The germline gives CDR1 ENHRY, CDR2 SYGVKD. The CDR3 has 16 amino acids. The chain's CDR3 is CAISLLAGVGTDTQYF. In DNA form, the CDR3 reads TGTGCCATCAGCTTGCTAGCGGGGGTAGGCACAGATACGCAGTATTTT.

This chain uses TRBV9 with TRBJ2-5; D is unresolved. Germline assignment: CDR1 SGDLS and CDR2 YYNGEE. Between the trimmed V and J ends, which lost 0 bases and 2 bases, there was a span of 11 bases. This CDR3 has 15 residues. In nucleotides, the CDR3 is TGTGCCAGCAGCGTAGGAGTGGCAAAGCAAGAGACCCAGTACTTC. Translation: CASSVGVAKQETQYF.

The chain employs TRBV5-1 and TRBJ2-5; 14 bases match TRBD2. J lost 5 bases, V lost 4 bases, and 4 bases had no gene match. The CDR3 consists of 15 residues. Germline V CDR1 and CDR2: SGHRS, YFSETQ. CDR3 protein: CASSGGTSGGETQYF. CDR3 DNA sequence: TGCGCCAGCAGCGGGGGGACTAGCGGGGGTGAGACCCAGTACTTC.

This chain's CDR3 is CASSPRQGGEKLFF. DNA of the CDR3: TGTGCCAGCAGCCCTAGACAGGGGGGTGAAAAACTGTTTTTT. The chain has TRBV7-9 and TRBJ1-4; 9 nucleotides align to TRBD1. The CDR3 has 14 residues. V was clipped by 5 bases and J by 7 bases; unmatched bases: 5. Germline loops: CDR1 SEHNR, CDR2 FQNEAQ (reference sequence).

The chain couples TRBV2 to TRBJ1-5; D unresolved. Trimming took 3 bases from V and 12 from J, leaving 9 bases between them. CDR1 SNHLY and CDR2 FYNNEI come from the germline V gene. This CDR3 contains 11 residues. CDR3 residues: CASSDLGVQHF. The DNA for the CDR3 is TGTGCCAGCAGTGACCTGGGAGTCCAGCATTTT.

The chain recombines TRBV7-2 with TRBJ1-2; weak D call: TRBD1 (6 bases). This CDR3 region has 14 residues. Trimming took off 2 bases at V and 6 bases at J, with 13 bases between the two ends. Germline loops: CDR1 SGHTA, CDR2 FQGNSA. The CDR3 protein is CASSLTGGHHGYTF. CDR3 sequence (DNA): TGTGCCAGCAGCTTAACCGGGGGGCATCATGGCTACACCTTC. Combining the CDR3 with reference TRBV7-2 and TRBJ1-2 gives the whole variable domain GAGVSQSPSNKVTEKGKDVELRCDPISGHTALYWYRQSLGQGLEFLIYFQGNSAPDKSGLPSDRFSAERTGGSVSTLTIQRTQQEDSAVYLCASSLTGGHHGYTFGSGTRLTVV.